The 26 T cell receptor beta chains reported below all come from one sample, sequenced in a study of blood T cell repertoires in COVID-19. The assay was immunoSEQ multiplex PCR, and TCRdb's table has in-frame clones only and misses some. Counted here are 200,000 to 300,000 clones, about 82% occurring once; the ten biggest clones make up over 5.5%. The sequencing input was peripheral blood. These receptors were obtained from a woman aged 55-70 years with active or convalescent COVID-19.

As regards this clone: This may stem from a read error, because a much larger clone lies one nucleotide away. The CDR3 nucleotides are TGTGCCAGCAGCCTTGGGACAGACAATCAGCCCCAGCATTTT. It translates to CASSLGTDNQPQHF. V usage is TRBV3-1 (or the pseudogene TRBV3-2) and J usage is TRBJ1-5, with TRBD1 identical over 7 bases. CDR3 length equals 14 residues. Germline V gene data show CDR1 as LGHDT and CDR2 as YNNKEL (reference sequence). The V gene end was trimmed by 4 bases and the J gene end by 3 bases; junction bases not matched to a gene: 3.

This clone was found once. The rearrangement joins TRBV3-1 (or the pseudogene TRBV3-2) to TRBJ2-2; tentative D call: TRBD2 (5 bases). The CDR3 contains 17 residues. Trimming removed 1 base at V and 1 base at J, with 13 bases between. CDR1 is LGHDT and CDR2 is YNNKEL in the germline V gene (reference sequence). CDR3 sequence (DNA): TGTGCCAGCAGCCAAGGTCACAGCGGCTTGAACACCGGGGAGCTGTTTTTT. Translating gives CASSQGHSGLNTGELFF.

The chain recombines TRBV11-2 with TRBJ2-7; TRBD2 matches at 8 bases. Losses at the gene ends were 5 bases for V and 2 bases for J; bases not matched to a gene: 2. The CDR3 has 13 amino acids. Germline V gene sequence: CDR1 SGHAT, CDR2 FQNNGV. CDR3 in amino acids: CASSPGGAYEQYV. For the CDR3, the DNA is TGTGCCAGCAGCCCCGGGGGGGCCTACGAGCAGTACGTC.

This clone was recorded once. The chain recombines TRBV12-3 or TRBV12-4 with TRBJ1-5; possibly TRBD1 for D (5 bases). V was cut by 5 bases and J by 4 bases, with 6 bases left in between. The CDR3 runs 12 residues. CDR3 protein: CASSAGNQPQHF. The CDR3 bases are TGTGCCAGCAGTGCAGGGAATCAGCCCCAGCATTTT.

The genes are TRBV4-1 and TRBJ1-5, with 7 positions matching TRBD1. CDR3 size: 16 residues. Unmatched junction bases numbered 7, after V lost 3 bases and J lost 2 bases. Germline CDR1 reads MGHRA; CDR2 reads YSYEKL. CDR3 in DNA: TGCGCCAGCAGCCACCCCCCCCAGGGGGGCAATCAGCCCCAGCATTTT. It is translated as CASSHPPQGGNQPQHF.

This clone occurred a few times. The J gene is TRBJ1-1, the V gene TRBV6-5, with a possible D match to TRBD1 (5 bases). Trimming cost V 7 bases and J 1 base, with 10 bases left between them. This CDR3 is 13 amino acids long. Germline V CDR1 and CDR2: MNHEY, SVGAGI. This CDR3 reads CASTRERNTEAFF. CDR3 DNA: TGTGCCAGCACCAGGGAACGGAACACTGAAGCTTTCTTT.

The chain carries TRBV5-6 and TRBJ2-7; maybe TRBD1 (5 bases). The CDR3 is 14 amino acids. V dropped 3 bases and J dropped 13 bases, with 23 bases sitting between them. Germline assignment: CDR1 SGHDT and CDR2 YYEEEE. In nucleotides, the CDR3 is TGTGCCAGCAGCTACCTCCCGGCAGGGTTTTTGTCCTACGTC. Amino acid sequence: CASSYLPAGFLSYV.

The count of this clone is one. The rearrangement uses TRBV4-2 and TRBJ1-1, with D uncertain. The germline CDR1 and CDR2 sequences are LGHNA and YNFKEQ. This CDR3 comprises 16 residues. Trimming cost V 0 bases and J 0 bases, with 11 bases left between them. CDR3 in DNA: TGTGCCAGCAGCCAAGAGGTGGCAATTTTGAACACTGAAGCTTTCTTT. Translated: CASSQEVAILNTEAFF.

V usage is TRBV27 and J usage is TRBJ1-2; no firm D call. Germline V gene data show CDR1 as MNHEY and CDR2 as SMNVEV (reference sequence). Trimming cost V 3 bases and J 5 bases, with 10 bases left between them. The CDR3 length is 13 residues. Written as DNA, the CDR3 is TGTGCCAGCAGTTTTACAGATCAGTATGGCTACACCTTC. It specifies CASSFTDQYGYTF.

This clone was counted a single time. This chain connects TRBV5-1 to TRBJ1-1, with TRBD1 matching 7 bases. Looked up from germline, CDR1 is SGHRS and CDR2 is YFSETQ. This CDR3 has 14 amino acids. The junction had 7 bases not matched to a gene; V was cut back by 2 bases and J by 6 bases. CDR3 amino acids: CASSFTAQGAEAFF. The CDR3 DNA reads TGCGCCAGCAGCTTCACCGCCCAGGGGGCTGAAGCTTTCTTT. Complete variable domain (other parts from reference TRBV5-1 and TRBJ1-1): KAGVTQTPRYLIKTRGQQVTLSCSPISGHRSVSWYQQTPGQGLQFLFEYFSETQRNKGNFPGRFSGRQFSNSRSEMNVSTLELGDSALYLCASSFTAQGAEAFFGQGTRLTVV.

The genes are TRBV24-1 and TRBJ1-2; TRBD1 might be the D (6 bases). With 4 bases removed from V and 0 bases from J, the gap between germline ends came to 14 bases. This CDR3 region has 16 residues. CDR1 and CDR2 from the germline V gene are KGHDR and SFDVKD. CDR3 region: CATSDHRGGANYGYTF. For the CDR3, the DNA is TGTGCCACCAGTGACCACCGAGGGGGGGCTAACTATGGCTACACCTTC.

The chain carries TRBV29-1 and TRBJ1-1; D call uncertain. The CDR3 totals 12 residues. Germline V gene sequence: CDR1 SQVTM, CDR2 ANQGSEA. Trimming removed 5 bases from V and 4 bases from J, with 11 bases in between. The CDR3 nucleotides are TGCAGCGTTTCACGGGTGCGCACTGAAGCTTTCTTT. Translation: CSVSRVRTEAFF.

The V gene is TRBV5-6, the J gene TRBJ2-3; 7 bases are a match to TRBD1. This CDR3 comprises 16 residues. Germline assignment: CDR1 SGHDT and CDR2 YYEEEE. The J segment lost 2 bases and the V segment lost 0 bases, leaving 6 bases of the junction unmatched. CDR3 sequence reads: CASSLAGDSYTDTQYF. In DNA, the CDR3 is TGTGCCAGCAGCTTGGCAGGGGACAGCTACACAGATACGCAGTATTTT.

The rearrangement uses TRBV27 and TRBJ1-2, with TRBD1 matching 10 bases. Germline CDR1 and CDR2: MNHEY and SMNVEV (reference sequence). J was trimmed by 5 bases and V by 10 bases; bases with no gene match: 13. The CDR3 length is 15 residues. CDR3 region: CATAPGTGEGYGYTF. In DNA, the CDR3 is TGTGCCACCGCCCCCGGGACAGGGGAAGGGTATGGCTACACCTTC.

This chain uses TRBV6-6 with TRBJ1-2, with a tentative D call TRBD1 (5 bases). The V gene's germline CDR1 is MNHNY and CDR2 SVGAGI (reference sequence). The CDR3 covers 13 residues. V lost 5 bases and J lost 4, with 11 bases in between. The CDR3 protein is CASSPEGVYGYTF. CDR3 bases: TGTGCCAGCAGTCCAGAAGGGGTCTATGGCTACACCTTC.

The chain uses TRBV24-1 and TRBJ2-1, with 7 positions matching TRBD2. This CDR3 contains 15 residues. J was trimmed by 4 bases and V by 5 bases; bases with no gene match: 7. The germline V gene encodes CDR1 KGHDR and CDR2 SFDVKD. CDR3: CATSVEGGSYNEQFF. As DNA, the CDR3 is TGTGCCACCAGTGTCGAGGGAGGGTCGTACAATGAGCAGTTCTTC.

CDR3 protein: CASSTLTGDGTGELFF. In DNA, the CDR3 is TGTGCCAGCTCAACCCTGACAGGGGACGGCACCGGGGAGCTGTTTTTT. V usage is TRBV18 and J usage is TRBJ2-2; 8 nucleotides line up with TRBD1. After removal of 5 bases from V and 4 bases from J, the junction contained 9 bases not matched to a gene. This CDR3 region has 16 residues. CDR1 and CDR2 (germline): KGHSH, LQKENI.

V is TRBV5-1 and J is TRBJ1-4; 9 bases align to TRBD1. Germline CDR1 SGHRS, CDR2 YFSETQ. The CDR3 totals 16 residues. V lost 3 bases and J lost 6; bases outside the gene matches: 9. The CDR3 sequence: CASSSTPGTGYEKLFF. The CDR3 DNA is TGCGCCAGCAGCTCTACCCCCGGGACAGGGTATGAAAAACTGTTTTTT.

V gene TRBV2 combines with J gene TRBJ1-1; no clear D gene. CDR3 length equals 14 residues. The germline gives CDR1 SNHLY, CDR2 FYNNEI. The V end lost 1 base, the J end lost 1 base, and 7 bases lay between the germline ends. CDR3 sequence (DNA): TGTGCCAGCAGTGAAGGGTTACAGAACACTGAAGCTTTCTTT. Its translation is CASSEGLQNTEAFF.

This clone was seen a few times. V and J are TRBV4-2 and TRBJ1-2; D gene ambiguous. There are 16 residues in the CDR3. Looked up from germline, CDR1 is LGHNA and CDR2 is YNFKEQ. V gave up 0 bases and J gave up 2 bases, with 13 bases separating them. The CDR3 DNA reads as TGTGCCAGCAGCCAAGATGTACAGAGACAAAACTATGGCTACACCTTC. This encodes CASSQDVQRQNYGYTF.

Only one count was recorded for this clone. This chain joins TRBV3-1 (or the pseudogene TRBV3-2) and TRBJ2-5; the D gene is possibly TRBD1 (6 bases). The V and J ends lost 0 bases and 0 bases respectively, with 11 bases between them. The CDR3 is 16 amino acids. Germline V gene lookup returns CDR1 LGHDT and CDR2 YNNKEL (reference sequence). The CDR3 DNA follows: TGTGCCAGCAGCCAAGATCCCCAGGGGTACCAAGAGACCCAGTACTTC. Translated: CASSQDPQGYQETQYF.

The CDR3: CASSEFRRETQYF. Written as DNA, the CDR3 is TGCGCCAGCAGTGAGTTCCGTCGGGAGACCCAGTACTTC. The V and J genes are TRBV10-2 and TRBJ2-5; D ambiguous. Germline values: CDR1 WSHSY, CDR2 SAAADI. Trimming left V 1 base short and J 5 bases short, with 8 bases between. This CDR3 has 13 residues.

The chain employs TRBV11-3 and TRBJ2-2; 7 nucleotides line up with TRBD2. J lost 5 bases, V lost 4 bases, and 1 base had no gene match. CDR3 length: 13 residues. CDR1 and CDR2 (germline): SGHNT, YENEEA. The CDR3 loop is CASSYGGTGELFF. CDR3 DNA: TGTGCCAGCAGCTACGGGGGGACCGGGGAGCTGTTTTTT. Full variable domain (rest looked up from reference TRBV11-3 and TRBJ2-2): EAGVVQSPRYKIIEKKQPVAFWCNPISGHNTLYWYLQNLGQGPELLIRYENEEAVDDSQLPKDRFSAERLKGVDSTLKIQPAELGDSAVYLCASSYGGTGELFFGEGSRLTVL.

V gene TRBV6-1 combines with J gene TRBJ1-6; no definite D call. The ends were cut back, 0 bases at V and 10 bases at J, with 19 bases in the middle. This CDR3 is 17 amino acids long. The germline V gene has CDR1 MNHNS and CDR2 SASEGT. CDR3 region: CASSEAWEATLSSPLHF. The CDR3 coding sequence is TGTGCCAGCAGTGAAGCTTGGGAGGCCACCCTTAGCTCACCCCTCCACTTT.

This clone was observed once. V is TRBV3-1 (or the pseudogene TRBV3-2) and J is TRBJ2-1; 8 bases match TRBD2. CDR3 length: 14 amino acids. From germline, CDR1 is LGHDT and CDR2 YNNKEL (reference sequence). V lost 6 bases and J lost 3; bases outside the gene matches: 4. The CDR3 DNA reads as TGTGCCAGCAGGAGCGGGGGACTCTACAATGAGCAGTTCTTC. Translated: CASRSGGLYNEQFF.

The DNA of the CDR3 is TGTGCCAGCAGTTCGAGAGCGGAGCTGAACACCGGGGAGCTGTTTTTT. It encodes CASSSRAELNTGELFF. The gene calls are TRBV6-5 and TRBJ2-2; D is possibly TRBD2 (5 bases). The CDR3 is 16 residues long. Germline assignment: CDR1 MNHEY and CDR2 SVGAGI. The V end lost 4 bases, the J end lost 1 base, and 13 bases lay between the germline ends.